This TCR beta chain was captured by sequencing in a study of OX40 agonist ivuxolimab in advanced cancers. Study context: Dose-escalation patients had hepatocellular carcinoma, melanoma, renal cell or head and neck cancer. Patients were around 83% male with ages roughly 20 to 90, mean roughly 64. Study-level findings and limits: CD8+ T cells showed, on average, more clonal expansion than CD4+ cells.

The assay was immunoSEQ multiplex PCR, and TCRdb's table has in-frame clones only and misses some. In the table there are approximately 70,000 clones, 90% to 95% of which are singletons. The ends were cut back, 2 bases at V and 1 base at J, with 12 bases in the middle. Germline V gene data show CDR1 as LNHDA and CDR2 as SQIVND (reference sequence). The length of the CDR3 is 16 residues. As for this clone: The target antigen is unknown.

The material was CD4+ or CD8+ T cells sorted from blood, obtained in a trial of the OX40 agonist ivuxolimab. The sequence was obtained from an adult with an advanced solid tumor such as melanoma, head and neck, liver or kidney cancer. The chain combines TRBV19 with TRBJ2-1, with D possibly TRBD2 on 5 matching bases. CDR3 nucleotides: TGTGCCAGTAGTATAATGGGAGTTGGGTCCTACAATGAGCAGTTCTTC. It translates to CASSIMGVGSYNEQFF.